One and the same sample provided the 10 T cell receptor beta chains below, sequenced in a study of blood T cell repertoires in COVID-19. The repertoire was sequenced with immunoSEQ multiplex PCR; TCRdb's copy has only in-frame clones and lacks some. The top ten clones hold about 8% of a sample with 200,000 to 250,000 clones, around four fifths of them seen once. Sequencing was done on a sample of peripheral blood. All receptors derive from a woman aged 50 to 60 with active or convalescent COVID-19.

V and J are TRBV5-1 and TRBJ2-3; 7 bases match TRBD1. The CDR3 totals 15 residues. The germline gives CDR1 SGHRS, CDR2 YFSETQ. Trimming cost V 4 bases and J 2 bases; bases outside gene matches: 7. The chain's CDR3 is CASSADRPFTDTQYF. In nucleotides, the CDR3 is TGCGCCAGCAGCGCGGACAGGCCCTTCACAGATACGCAGTATTTT.

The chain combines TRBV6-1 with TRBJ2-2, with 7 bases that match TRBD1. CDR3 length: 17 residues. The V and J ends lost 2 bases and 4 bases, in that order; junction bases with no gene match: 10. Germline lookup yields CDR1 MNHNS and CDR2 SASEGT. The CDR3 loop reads CASSEWIRGLGTGELFF. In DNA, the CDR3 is TGTGCCAGCAGTGAATGGATAAGGGGGCTCGGCACCGGGGAGCTGTTTTTT.

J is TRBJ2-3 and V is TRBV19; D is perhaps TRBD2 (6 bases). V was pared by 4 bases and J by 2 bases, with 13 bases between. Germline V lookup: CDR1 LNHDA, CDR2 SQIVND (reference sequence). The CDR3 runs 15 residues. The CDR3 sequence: CASSNPGRPTDTQYF. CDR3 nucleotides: TGTGCCAGTAGTAACCCCGGGAGACCCACAGATACGCAGTATTTT. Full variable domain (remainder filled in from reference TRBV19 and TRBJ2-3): DGGITQSPKYLFRKEGQNVTLSCEQNLNHDAMYWYRQDPGQGLRLIYYSQIVNDFQKGDIAEGYSVSREKKESFPLTVTSAQKNPTAFYLCASSNPGRPTDTQYFGPGTRLTVL.

CDR3 sequence (DNA): TGCGCCAGCAGCCCCCGTCTGGCGGGGACTCGGGAGACCCAGTACTTC. Translation gives CASSPRLAGTRETQYF. This sequence joins TRBV4-1 and TRBJ2-5; D might be TRBD2 (6 bases). The germline CDR1 and CDR2 sequences are MGHRA and YSYEKL. V was cut by 4 bases and J by 5 bases, with 20 bases left in between. This CDR3 spans 16 amino acids.

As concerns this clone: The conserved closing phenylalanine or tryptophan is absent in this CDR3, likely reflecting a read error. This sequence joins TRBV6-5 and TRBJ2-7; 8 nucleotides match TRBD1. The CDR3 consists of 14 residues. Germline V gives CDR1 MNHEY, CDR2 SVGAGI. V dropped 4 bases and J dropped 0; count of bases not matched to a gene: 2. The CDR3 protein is CASSSGTGSYEQYA. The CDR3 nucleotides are TGTGCCAGCAGTTCCGGGACAGGCTCCTACGAGCAGTACGCC.

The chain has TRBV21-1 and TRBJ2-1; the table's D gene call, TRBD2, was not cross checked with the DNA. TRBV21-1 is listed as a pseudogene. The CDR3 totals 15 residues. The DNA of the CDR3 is TGTGCCAGCAGCAAACGGACTAGCTCCTACAATGAGCAGTTCTTC. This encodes CASSKRTSSYNEQFF.

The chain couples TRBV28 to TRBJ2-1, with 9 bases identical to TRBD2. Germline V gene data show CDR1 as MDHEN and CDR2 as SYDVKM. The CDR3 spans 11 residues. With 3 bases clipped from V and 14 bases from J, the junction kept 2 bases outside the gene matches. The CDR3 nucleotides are TGTGCCAGCAGTTTGAGCGGGAGGAAGTTCTTC. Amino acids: CASSLSGRKFF.

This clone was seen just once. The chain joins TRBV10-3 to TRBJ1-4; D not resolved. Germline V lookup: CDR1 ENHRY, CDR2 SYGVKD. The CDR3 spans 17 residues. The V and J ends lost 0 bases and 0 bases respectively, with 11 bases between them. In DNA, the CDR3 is TGTGCCATCAGTGAGTCCCCCCGAGGCACAACTAATGAAAAACTGTTTTTT. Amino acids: CAISESPRGTTNEKLFF.

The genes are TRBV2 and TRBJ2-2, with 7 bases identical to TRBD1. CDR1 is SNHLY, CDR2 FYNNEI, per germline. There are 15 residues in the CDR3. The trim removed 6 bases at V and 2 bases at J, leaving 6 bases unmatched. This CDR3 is CASRPGQQNTGELFF. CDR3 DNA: TGTGCCAGCAGGCCGGGACAGCAAAACACCGGGGAGCTGTTTTTT.

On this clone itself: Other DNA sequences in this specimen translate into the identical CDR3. The CDR3 region is CASSPGEGQPQHF. Written as DNA, the CDR3 is TGTGCCAGCAGCCCAGGGGAGGGTCAGCCCCAGCATTTT. V gene TRBV12-3 or TRBV12-4 combines with J gene TRBJ1-5, with D perhaps TRBD1 (6 bases). The CDR3 is 13 amino acids. The ends were cut back, 6 bases at V and 6 bases at J, with 12 bases in the middle.